This T cell receptor beta chain is drawn from a study of blood T cell repertoires in COVID-19. Study information: Donors in the United States, Italy and Spain gave samples during acute or convalescent COVID-19. T cells, B-cell-depleted T cells, or PBMCs supplied cDNA or gDNA.

This clone was seen a few times. In the authors' methods: Amplification from reference gene primers served as the basis for estimated nucleated cell counts. Some clones are missing from TCRdb's copy, which holds only in-frame ones; the method was immunoSEQ multiplex PCR. V and J calls and clone size are those listed in that table; D and trimming were worked out from the DNA. The sample lists about 44,000 clones, around 90% occurring once. With 4 bases removed from V and 5 bases from J, the gap between germline ends came to 20 bases. The CDR3 totals 16 residues. Germline CDR1 is MGHRA and CDR2 is YSYEKL.

The sequence was obtained from a woman of 80 years or more in a cohort sampled during active or convalescent COVID-19. Sequenced material: peripheral blood. This chain links TRBV4-1 with TRBJ1-1; D gene uncertain. This CDR3 is CASSPRRETVLTEAFF. The CDR3 region has the DNA TGCGCCAGCAGCCCAAGGAGGGAAACAGTTTTGACTGAAGCTTTCTTT.